These T cell receptor beta chains were read from a single sample in a study of blood T cell repertoires in COVID-19. Method: immunoSEQ multiplex PCR; TCRdb's copy keeps in-frame clones and lacks some. The data contain around 92,000 clones, about 83% of them seen just once; the ten biggest clones take up 25% to 30%. The specimen was peripheral blood. These receptors came from a woman aged 80 or over with acute or convalescent COVID-19. The CDR3 runs from the conserved cysteine through the conserved F or W. The D gene is left open where the match is weak. Clone sizes are given selectively: once, few, many, or a class where the clone is expanded.

v_call	clone_size	j_call	d_call	cdr3_nt	cdr3_aa
TRBV7-8	.	TRBJ2-7	TRBD2	TGTGCCAGCAGCTACATCCCGACTAGCGGGAGATACGAGCAGTACTTC	CASSYIPTSGRYEQYF
TRBV5-1	.	TRBJ2-1	.	TGCGCCAGCAGCTTGGCCCCGGACAATGAGCAGTTCTTC	CASSLAPDNEQFF
TRBV11-3	.	TRBJ1-4	.	TGTGCCAGCAGCTTCCTCCGGAGGCTCTTGGAGGAAAAACTGTTTTTT	CASSFLRRLLEEKLFF
TRBV7-5	.	TRBJ1-1	.	TGTGCCAGAAGCACCCGGACAGGGGACATTGAAGCTTTCTTT	CARSTRTGDIEAFF
TRBV24-1	once	TRBJ2-2	TRBD2	TGTGCCACCAGTGATCCCGGGACTAGCGGGAGAACCGGGGAGCTGTTTTTT	CATSDPGTSGRTGELFF
TRBV11-2	.	TRBJ2-2	.	TGTGCCAGCAGCCGGGGGGCCCAGAACACCGGGGAGCTGTTTTTT	CASSRGAQNTGELFF
TRBV5-1	.	TRBJ2-3	TRBD2	TGCGCCAGCAGCGGCGGGAGGGGGAGCACAGATACGCAGTATTTT	CASSGGRGSTDTQYF
TRBV3-1/TRBV3-2	.	TRBJ2-2	.	TGTGCCAGCAGCCAAGTTGTAGAATCCGGGGAGCTGTTTTTT	CASSQVVESGELFF
TRBV28	.	TRBJ1-1	.	TGTGCCAGCAGCTTCTCTGTACAGGGTGGAGCTTTCTTT	CASSFSVQGGAFF
TRBV12-3/TRBV12-4	.	TRBJ2-1	.	TGTGCCAGCAGTTTATTAGTGAGTGAGCAGTTCTTC	CASSLLVSEQFF
TRBV28	once	TRBJ1-4	.	TGTGCCAGCAGTTTGGGTGGGAGAGCTAATGAAAAACTGTTTTTT	CASSLGGRANEKLFF
TRBV5-1	.	TRBJ2-1	TRBD1	TGCGCCAGCACCGACCCGGGACAGGGGGGGCATGAGCAGTTCTTC	CASTDPGQGGHEQFF
TRBV3-1/TRBV3-2	few	TRBJ2-7	.	TGTGCCAGCAGCCAAGGGGTGGGCCCCGTCGAGCAGTACTTC	CASSQGVGPVEQYF
TRBV18	.	TRBJ1-1	TRBD1	TGTGCCAGCTTTCGGACAGGGCGGAACACTGAAGCTTTCTTT	CASFRTGRNTEAFF
TRBV5-4	.	TRBJ2-5	TRBD1	TGTGCCAGCAGCGACCGGGACAGCCAAGAGACCCAGTACTTC	CASSDRDSQETQYF
TRBV7-9	.	TRBJ1-4	TRBD1	TGTGCCAGCAGCTCCGGACAGGGTGGTGAAAAACTGTTTTTT	CASSSGQGGEKLFF
TRBV18	.	TRBJ1-5	.	TGTGCCAGCTCACCACTAGGGTCGGACAGATCCGGTCAGCCCCAGCATTTT	CASSPLGSDRSGQPQHF
TRBV24-1	few	TRBJ1-2	.	TGTGCCACCAGTGAGTCCAGGGGAGGCTACACCTTC	CATSESRGGYTF
TRBV27	.	TRBJ2-7	TRBD1	TGTGCCAGCAGGAGACAGGGGGGAGGCGAGCAGTACTTC	CASRRQGGGEQYF
TRBV5-1	once	TRBJ2-7	TRBD1	TGCGCCAGCAGCCTAGCCGGACAGGGCGACGAGCAGTACTTC	CASSLAGQGDEQYF
TRBV21-1	once	TRBJ2-1	.	TGTGCCAGCAGCGCCCGTGCGGGAGGGCTAGGGGAGCAGTTCTTC	CASSARAGGLGEQFF
TRBV5-1	.	TRBJ2-7	TRBD1	TGCGCCAGCAGATGGGGACAGTCTACCTACGAGCAGTACTTC	CASRWGQSTYEQYF
TRBV27	.	TRBJ2-1	TRBD2	TGTGCCAGCAGTCAAGCGGGAGGTCCCTACAATGAGCAGTTCTTC	CASSQAGGPYNEQFF
TRBV24-1	.	TRBJ2-5	.	TGTGCCACCAGTGACACACACAGGGATCAAGAGACCCAGTACTTC	CATSDTHRDQETQYF
TRBV24-1	.	TRBJ2-1	TRBD1	TGTGCCACCAGTGATTCCCTAGGGGGCAGTTCCTACAATGAGCAGTTCTTC	CATSDSLGGSSYNEQFF
TRBV18	.	TRBJ2-2	.	TGTGCCAGCTCACCAAGATCCGAGACCGGGGAGCTGTTTTTT	CASSPRSETGELFF
TRBV10-3	.	TRBJ2-7	.	TGTGCCATCAGTGAGTCTGGCGGTCCATACGAGCAGTACTTC	CAISESGGPYEQYF
TRBV3-1/TRBV3-2	.	TRBJ2-5	.	TGTGCCAGCAGCCAAGCCTCCGGGGTCGGAGAGACCCAGTACTTC	CASSQASGVGETQYF
TRBV5-1	.	TRBJ2-5	.	TGCGCCAGCTACCCTTCGCCCGGACAGGAGACCCAGTACTTC	CASYPSPGQETQYF
TRBV9	.	TRBJ2-2	.	TGTGCCAGCAGCGCGGTCTCGAGTATGGACACCGGGGAGCTGTTTTTT	CASSAVSSMDTGELFF
TRBV5-6	.	TRBJ1-5	.	TGTGCCAGCAGCTTGCAGGGATTAAATCAGCCCCAGCATTTT	CASSLQGLNQPQHF